These T cell receptor beta chains were read from a single sample in a study of immune evolution from preneoplasia to lung adenocarcinoma. Using immunoSEQ multiplex PCR, the repertoire was profiled, and TCRdb retains in-frame clones only, with some absent. Here the sample spans about 3,200 clones, around 80% being singletons. The sample taken for sequencing was FFPE adjacent normal lung tissue. These receptors originate from a donor aged 70 or over with lung adenocarcinoma. Both conserved end residues are part of each CDR3. The D gene is left open where the match is weak. The size of a clone is reported for some rows only, either as once, few or many, or as a class for expanded clones.

d_gene,len,v_gene,j_gene,abundance,CDR3aa,CDR3nt
NA,13,TRBV4-3,TRBJ1-5,once,CASSQDLNQPQHF,TGCGCCAGCAGCCAAGACCTAAACCAGCCCCAGCATTTT
NA,13,TRBV7-7,TRBJ1-1,NA,CASSAGRETEAFF,TGTGCTAGCAGCGCGGGCCGTGAAACTGAAGCTTTCTTT
NA,15,TRBV14,TRBJ2-7,NA,CASRETGRTPYEQYF,TGTGCCAGCAGGGAAACGGGACGGACCCCCTACGAGCAGTACTTC
TRBD2,16,TRBV18,TRBJ2-2,NA,CASSPTSGPNTGELFF,TGTGCCAGCTCACCTACTAGCGGGCCCAACACCGGGGAGCTGTTTTTT
NA,12,TRBV27,TRBJ1-1,NA,CASRTANTEAFF,TGTGCCAGTCGAACGGCGAACACTGAAGCTTTCTTT
NA,14,TRBV5-8,TRBJ2-3,NA,CASSRDLGWNTQYF,TGTGCCAGCAGCCGAGACTTGGGTTGGAATACGCAGTATTTT
TRBD1,15,TRBV9,TRBJ2-3,NA,CASSDSDREGDTQYF,TGTGCCAGCAGTGATTCGGACAGGGAAGGGGATACGCAGTATTTT
NA,13,TRBV7-2,TRBJ2-7,NA,CASSLVLSAEQYF,TGTGCCAGCAGCTTAGTATTATCAGCCGAGCAGTACTTC
NA,15,TRBV6-5,TRBJ1-1,NA,CASSYSGLMNTEAFF,TGTGCCAGCAGTTACTCCGGACTTATGAACACTGAAGCTTTCTTT
NA,13,TRBV7-2,TRBJ2-5,NA,CASSLPVTETQYF,TGTGCCAGCAGCCTACCGGTTACAGAGACCCAGTACTTC
NA,13,TRBV7-7,TRBJ2-7,NA,CASSVAVSYEQYF,TGTGCTAGCAGCGTGGCCGTAAGCTACGAGCAGTACTTC
NA,16,TRBV21-1,TRBJ2-7,NA,CASRSRSPRDNYEQYF,TGTGCCAGCAGGTCTAGAAGCCCGCGGGACAACTACGAGCAGTACTTC
NA,12,TRBV29-1,TRBJ2-5,NA,CSVDPFAETQYF,TGCAGCGTTGACCCATTCGCCGAGACCCAGTACTTC
NA,13,TRBV5-5,TRBJ1-5,NA,CASSFDSNQPQHF,TGTGCCAGCAGCTTTGACAGCAATCAGCCCCAGCATTTT
NA,13,TRBV6-6,TRBJ1-2,NA,CASSLIILDGYTF,TGTGCCAGCAGTCTTATCATATTAGATGGCTACACCTTC
NA,14,TRBV11-2,TRBJ2-5,once,CASSFIRDGETQYF,TGTGCCAGCAGCTTTATCAGGGACGGAGAGACCCAGTACTTC
NA,15,TRBV4-1,TRBJ2-6,NA,CASSQGGSGANVLTF,TGCGCCAGCAGCCAAGGGGGTTCTGGGGCCAACGTCCTGACTTTC
TRBD1,13,TRBV2,TRBJ2-7,NA,CASARGQGYEQYF,TGTGCCAGCGCTCGAGGACAGGGCTACGAGCAGTACTTC
NA,14,TRBV7-3,TRBJ2-5,once,CASSLGVRSETQYF,TGTGCCAGCAGCTTAGGGGTACGGTCGGAGACCCAGTACTTC
NA,14,TRBV15,TRBJ2-7,once,CATSRDIGPWAQYF,TGTGCCACCAGCAGAGATATTGGTCCTTGGGCGCAGTACTTC
NA,12,TRBV29-1,TRBJ2-1,NA,CSVNSGDSEQFF,TGCAGCGTTAATTCGGGAGACAGCGAGCAGTTCTTC
NA,16,TRBV25-1,TRBJ2-2,NA,CASSDYWDTSTGELFF,TGTGCCAGCAGTGATTACTGGGACACTTCCACCGGGGAGCTGTTTTTT
NA,15,TRBV6-5,TRBJ1-5,NA,CASSYSTGSDQPQHF,TGTGCCAGCAGTTACTCGACCGGGAGTGATCAGCCCCAGCATTTT
NA,15,TRBV7-3,TRBJ2-1,NA,CASSTTGNSYNEQFF,TGTGCCAGCAGCACGACAGGAAACTCCTACAATGAGCAGTTCTTC
TRBD2,14,TRBV2,TRBJ2-7,once,CASTGTSGSYEQYF,TGTGCCAGTACCGGGACTAGCGGGAGTTACGAGCAGTACTTC
NA,14,TRBV9,TRBJ2-3,NA,CASSVVATTDTQYF,TGTGCCAGCAGCGTAGTAGCGACGACAGATACGCAGTATTTT
NA,16,TRBV5-1,TRBJ2-4,once,CASSSEGGTAGNIQYF,TGCGCCAGCAGCTCCGAGGGGGGGACGGCGGGAAACATTCAGTACTTC
NA,14,TRBV30,TRBJ1-5,NA,CAWSGFGGEQPQHF,TGTGCCTGGAGTGGCTTTGGGGGCGAACAGCCCCAGCATTTT
NA,14,TRBV30,TRBJ2-3,NA,CAWREWGNSDTQYF,TGTGCCTGGAGGGAGTGGGGTAATTCAGATACGCAGTATTTT
NA,15,TRBV9,TRBJ2-1,NA,CASSIRDSSYNEQFF,TGTGCCAGCAGCATCCGGGACTCCTCCTACAATGAGCAGTTCTTC
NA,14,TRBV5-8,TRBJ2-5,NA,CASSLKGSRETQYF,TGTGCCAGCAGCTTGAAGGGGTCCCGAGAGACCCAGTACTTC
NA,13,TRBV2,TRBJ2-1,NA,CASSDSQGDEQFF,TGTGCCAGCAGTGATTCACAGGGCGATGAGCAGTTCTTC
NA,14,TRBV5-1,TRBJ1-1,NA,CASHPLDSNTEAFF,TGCGCCAGCCACCCATTAGACTCCAACACTGAAGCTTTCTTT
TRBD1,16,TRBV11-3,TRBJ1-1,NA,CASTRTGGRRNTEAFF,TGTGCCAGCACCCGGACAGGGGGCCGTAGGAACACTGAAGCTTTCTTT
NA,11,TRBV29-1,TRBJ2-1,NA,CSSGQGNEQFF,TGCAGCTCCGGTCAGGGGAATGAGCAGTTCTTC
NA,11,TRBV18,TRBJ2-7,NA,CASSPAYEQYF,TGTGCCAGCTCACCGGCCTACGAGCAGTACTTC
NA,13,TRBV2,TRBJ1-2,few,CASQAGREGGYTF,TGTGCCAGCCAGGCGGGGCGCGAAGGTGGCTACACCTTC
TRBD2,17,TRBV11-2,TRBJ2-1,NA,CASSLAWTGGIYNEQFF,TGTGCCAGCAGCTTAGCCTGGACGGGAGGGATCTACAATGAGCAGTTCTTC
NA,15,TRBV5-4,TRBJ2-5,NA,CASSRPTRVDETQYF,TGTGCCAGCAGCCGACCAACTAGGGTCGACGAGACCCAGTACTTC
NA,15,TRBV18,TRBJ1-2,NA,CASSPAVGQVYGYTF,TGTGCCAGCTCACCAGCAGTAGGGCAAGTCTATGGCTACACCTTC
NA,15,TRBV5-1,TRBJ2-5,NA,CASSTSIGVEETQYF,TGCGCCAGCAGCACCAGCATAGGGGTTGAAGAGACCCAGTACTTC
TRBD1,15,TRBV18,TRBJ1-5,NA,CASSPRQGVFQPQHF,TGTGCCAGCTCACCACGACAGGGGGTGTTTCAGCCCCAGCATTTT
NA,16,TRBV7-2,TRBJ1-5,few,CASSLDTIRSNQPQHF,TGTGCCAGCAGCTTAGATACGATACGGAGCAATCAGCCCCAGCATTTT
TRBD1,16,TRBV6-6,TRBJ2-1,once,CASSQQGIPSYNEQFF,TGTGCCAGCAGTCAACAGGGGATACCCTCCTACAATGAGCAGTTCTTC